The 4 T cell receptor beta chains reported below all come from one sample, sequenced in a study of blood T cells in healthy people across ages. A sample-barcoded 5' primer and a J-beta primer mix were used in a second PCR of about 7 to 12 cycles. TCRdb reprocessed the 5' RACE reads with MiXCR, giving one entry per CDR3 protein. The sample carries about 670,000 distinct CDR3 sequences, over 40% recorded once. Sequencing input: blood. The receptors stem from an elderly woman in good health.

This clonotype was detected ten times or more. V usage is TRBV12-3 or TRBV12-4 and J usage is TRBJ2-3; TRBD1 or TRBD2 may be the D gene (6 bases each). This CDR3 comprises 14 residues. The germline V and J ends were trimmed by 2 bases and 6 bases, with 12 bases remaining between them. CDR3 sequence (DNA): TGTGCCAGCAGTTTACGGGAGAGGGGGGATACGCAGTATTTT. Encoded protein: CASSLRERGDTQYF.

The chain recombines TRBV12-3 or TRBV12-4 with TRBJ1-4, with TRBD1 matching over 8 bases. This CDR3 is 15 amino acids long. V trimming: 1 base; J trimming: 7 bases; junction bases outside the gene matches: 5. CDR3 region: CASSLGSGGFEKLFF. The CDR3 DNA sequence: TGTGCCAGCAGTTTAGGATCAGGGGGCTTTGAAAAACTGTTTTTT.

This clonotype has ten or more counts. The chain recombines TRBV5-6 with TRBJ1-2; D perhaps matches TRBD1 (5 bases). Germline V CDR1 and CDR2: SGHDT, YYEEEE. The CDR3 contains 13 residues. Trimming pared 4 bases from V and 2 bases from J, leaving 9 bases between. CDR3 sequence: CASSAQGNYGYTF. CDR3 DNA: TGTGCCAGCAGCGCCCAGGGAAACTATGGCTACACCTTC.

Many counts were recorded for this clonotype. DNA for the CDR3: TGTGCCAGCAGCGAGAGGGGGACCAATTACAATGAGCAGTTCTTC. Translating it yields CASSERGTNYNEQFF. The chain has TRBV9 and TRBJ2-1, with a tentative D call TRBD1 (6 bases). CDR1 is SGDLS, CDR2 YYNGEE, per germline. V was trimmed by 3 bases and J by 4 bases, leaving 14 bases between them. This CDR3 is built from 15 residues.